These 22 T cell receptor beta chains share one sample of origin, sequenced in a study of shared clonotypes between healthy human individuals. Sequencing used immunoSEQ multiplex PCR; TCRdb keeps in-frame clones, though not all of them. The table shows about 1.5 million clones, with about 96% occurring only once. Material: naive CD4+ T cells sorted from blood. Subset given: CD45RA+ positively selected. Every receptor here comes from a man aged 25-40 years in good health.

The chain uses TRBV29-1 and TRBJ2-1; 7 nucleotides match TRBD2. Germline trimming cut 4 bases from V and 6 bases from J; bases unmatched to any gene: 6. The CDR3 totals 13 residues. Germline V gene data show CDR1 as SQVTM and CDR2 as ANQGSEA. DNA for the CDR3: TGCAGCGTTGCGCGGGAGTCCGGCAATGAGCAGTTCTTC. Protein sequence: CSVARESGNEQFF.

The rearrangement joins TRBV28 to TRBJ2-2, with D maybe TRBD2 (5 bases). Germline-derived CDR1 and CDR2 are MDHEN and SYDVKM. V gave up 4 bases and J gave up 0 bases, with 9 bases separating them. This CDR3 has 15 amino acids. Here the CDR3 DNA reads TGTGCCAGCAGTTGGGAGACGCCGAACACCGGGGAGCTGTTTTTT. Protein product: CASSWETPNTGELFF.

The chain has TRBV7-2 and TRBJ2-1, with unresolved D. Between the trimmed V and J ends, which lost 0 bases and 5 bases, there was a span of 11 bases. The CDR3 has 15 amino acids. The germline CDR1 and CDR2 sequences are SGHTA and FQGNSA. In DNA, the CDR3 is TGTGCCAGCAGCTTAGCTGCGACTTCAAACAATGAGCAGTTCTTC. Protein sequence: CASSLAATSNNEQFF.

The chain is built from TRBV7-9 and TRBJ1-2; D call uncertain. The CDR3 runs 15 residues. The V end lost 0 bases, the J end lost 1 base, and 9 bases lay between the germline ends. The germline V gene encodes CDR1 SEHNR and CDR2 FQNEAQ (reference sequence). CDR3 sequence reads: CASSLAETLNYGYTF. For the CDR3, the DNA is TGTGCCAGCAGCTTAGCGGAAACACTTAACTATGGCTACACCTTC.

The chain couples TRBV5-1 to TRBJ1-5, with 8 bases fitting TRBD1. This CDR3 has 15 amino acids. Trimming took 0 bases from V and 7 from J; bases not matched to a gene: 6. Germline values: CDR1 SGHRS, CDR2 YFSETQ. This chain's CDR3 is CASSLEPRGQQPQHF. CDR3 DNA: TGCGCCAGCAGCTTGGAGCCCAGGGGGCAACAGCCCCAGCATTTT.

The chain joins TRBV11-3 to TRBJ1-1; D is unresolved. The CDR3 spans 13 residues. Germline assignment: CDR1 SGHNT and CDR2 YENEEA. Trimming removed 5 bases at V and 1 base at J, with 8 bases between. In DNA, the CDR3 is TGTGCCAGCAGCATCCAGTCGAACACTGAAGCTTTCTTT. Translated: CASSIQSNTEAFF.

This chain uses TRBV4-1 with TRBJ1-5; D may be TRBD1 (6 bases). The CDR3 is made up of 15 amino acids. Germline CDR1 and CDR2: MGHRA and YSYEKL. V shed 2 bases and J shed 7 bases, with 15 bases lying between them. CDR3 in amino acids: CASSQRGGAGQPQHF. The CDR3 DNA reads TGCGCCAGCAGCCAACGAGGGGGGGCTGGACAGCCCCAGCATTTT.

The CDR3 region is CASAGAGLDQPQHF. CDR3 bases: TGTGCCAGCGCTGGGGCAGGTCTCGATCAGCCCCAGCATTTT. The J gene is TRBJ1-5, the V gene TRBV2; D perhaps matches TRBD1 (5 bases). The ends were cut back, 8 bases at V and 5 bases at J, with 16 bases in the middle. CDR1 and CDR2 from the germline V gene are SNHLY and FYNNEI. The CDR3 sequence is 14 residues long.

The V and J genes are TRBV7-8 and TRBJ2-1; 8 nucleotides line up with TRBD2. Germline V CDR1 and CDR2: SGHVS, FQNEAQ. V lost 5 bases, J lost 8 bases, and 5 bases stayed unmatched. CDR3 length: 13 residues. For the CDR3, the DNA is TGTGCCAGCAGCCCGGGAGGGGGGGATGAGCAGTTCTTC. Translation: CASSPGGGDEQFF.

This rearrangement joins TRBV2 to TRBJ1-2, with 9 nucleotides matching TRBD1. V lost 7 bases to trimming and J lost 4 bases; unmatched junction nucleotides: 4. In germline, CDR1 is SNHLY, CDR2 FYNNEI. The CDR3 runs 13 residues. CDR3 protein: CASMDRGSYGYTF. The DNA for the CDR3 is TGTGCCAGCATGGACAGGGGAAGCTATGGCTACACCTTC.

The chain has TRBV9 and TRBJ2-3; 7 positions agree with TRBD2. Germline CDR1 reads SGDLS; CDR2 reads YYNGEE. The CDR3 consists of 17 residues. The J segment lost 0 bases and the V segment lost 0 bases, leaving 7 bases of the junction unmatched. The CDR3 region is CASSVDGGRASTDTQYF. In DNA, the CDR3 is TGTGCCAGCAGCGTAGACGGTGGGAGGGCGAGCACAGATACGCAGTATTTT.

This chain joins TRBV6-4 and TRBJ2-7, with D hard to call. The CDR3 has 12 amino acids. Per germline, CDR1 MRHNA and CDR2 SNTAGT. Trimming shortened V by 4 bases and J by 4 bases, and 8 bases separated the two germline ends. The chain's CDR3 is CASSANGYEQYF. The CDR3 DNA reads TGTGCCAGCAGTGCCAATGGTTACGAGCAGTACTTC.

The rearrangement links TRBV18 to TRBJ1-2; no firm D call. The CDR3 contains 12 residues. Germline assignment: CDR1 KGHSH and CDR2 LQKENI. Trimming shortened V by 3 bases and J by 8 bases, and 10 bases separated the two germline ends. Here the CDR3 reads CASSPEGSGYTF. CDR3 DNA sequence: TGTGCCAGCTCACCCGAAGGGTCCGGCTACACCTTC.

The rearrangement joins TRBV28 to TRBJ2-3, with D perhaps being TRBD1 or TRBD2 (5 bases each). The V gene's germline CDR1 is MDHEN and CDR2 SYDVKM. Trimming removed 7 bases at V and 3 bases at J, with 26 bases between. The CDR3 contains 18 residues. CDR3 DNA: TGTGCCAGCACCCCTGTGCCCGGTGGGGGAAGGGTTACAGATACGCAGTATTTT. It specifies CASTPVPGGGRVTDTQYF.

This rearrangement joins TRBV9 to TRBJ1-1; 8 bases align to TRBD1. This CDR3 has 15 residues. Germline V gives CDR1 SGDLS, CDR2 YYNGEE. The V segment lost 0 bases and the J segment 5 bases; nucleotides outside the gene matches: 6. The CDR3 nucleotides read TGTGCCAGCAGCGTAGCTACAGGGGGAAGGACTGAAGCTTTCTTT. Translation gives CASSVATGGRTEAFF.

On this clone: Other DNA sequences in the same sample also yield this CDR3. The chain couples TRBV5-1 to TRBJ1-4; 7 nucleotides align to TRBD1. The CDR3 runs 15 residues. The V segment lost 0 bases and the J segment 5 bases; nucleotides outside the gene matches: 4. Germline CDR1 is SGHRS and CDR2 is YFSETQ. CDR3 region: CASSLVGQRNEKLFF. CDR3 bases: TGCGCCAGCAGCTTGGTGGGACAGCGGAATGAAAAACTGTTTTTT.

V usage is TRBV18 and J usage is TRBJ1-4; maybe TRBD1 (6 bases). The V gene lost 3 bases and the J gene lost 7 bases, with 15 bases spanning the gap. Germline assignment: CDR1 KGHSH and CDR2 LQKENI. This CDR3 spans 15 amino acids. The CDR3 DNA sequence: TGTGCCAGCTCACCTGCGGGGGCGCGTGGTGAAAAACTGTTTTTT. Translated, it gives CASSPAGARGEKLFF.

This clone was counted a single time. The J gene is TRBJ2-7, the V gene TRBV5-1; no reliable D call. CDR1 and CDR2 (germline): SGHRS, YFSETQ. Trimming took 0 bases from V and 0 from J, leaving 7 bases between them. The CDR3 runs 14 residues. CDR3 nucleotides: TGCGCCAGCAGCTTGGGTAGGGTCTCCTACGAGCAGTACTTC. Encoded protein: CASSLGRVSYEQYF.

This chain uses TRBV7-8 with TRBJ2-2, with a tentative D call TRBD1 (5 bases). Germline values: CDR1 SGHVS, CDR2 FQNEAQ. With 0 bases removed from V and 0 bases from J, the gap between germline ends came to 14 bases. CDR3 length equals 18 residues. Here the CDR3 reads CASSLAARQPANTGELFF. The CDR3, as DNA: TGTGCCAGCAGCTTAGCAGCACGACAGCCTGCGAACACCGGGGAGCTGTTTTTT.

This chain uses TRBV19 with TRBJ1-5; possibly TRBD1 for D (5 bases). Germline lookup yields CDR1 LNHDA and CDR2 SQIVND (reference sequence). This CDR3 is 16 amino acids long. Trimming removed 6 bases at V and 1 base at J, with 16 bases between. The CDR3 spells CASSTAGFSSNQPQHF. Written as DNA, the CDR3 is TGTGCCAGTAGCACTGCAGGGTTTTCGAGCAATCAGCCCCAGCATTTT.

The V call is TRBV7-8, the J call TRBJ2-3; weak D call: TRBD2 (5 bases). The V gene's germline CDR1 is SGHVS and CDR2 FQNEAQ. This CDR3 contains 15 residues. V dropped 1 base and J dropped 7 bases, with 15 bases sitting between them. The CDR3 bases are TGTGCCAGCAGCTTAGGGGGTAGGCGGGTTAATACGCAGTATTTT. Translated, it gives CASSLGGRRVNTQYF.

This sequence joins TRBV11-2 and TRBJ2-7, with D possibly matching TRBD1 (5 bases). V was trimmed by 2 bases and J by 2 bases, leaving 10 bases between them. The CDR3 length is 14 residues. Per the germline V gene, CDR1 is SGHAT and CDR2 is FQNNGV. The CDR3 nucleotides read TGTGCCAGCAGCTTAATGGGGCCCGCCTACGAGCAGTACTTC. Its protein is CASSLMGPAYEQYF.